This T cell receptor (beta chain) is drawn from a study of T cells in Graves' hyperthyroidism and ophthalmopathy. Germline lookup yields CDR1 MNHNS and CDR2 SASEGT. This CDR3 comprises 13 residues. After removal of 7 bases from V and 7 bases from J, the junction contained 6 bases not matched to a gene. TCR beta CDR3 regions were amplified from RNA transcripts. The HTBI primer set served for first-round RT-PCR of the TCR CDR3. MiXCR, applied by TCRdb to the multiplex PCR reads, yields one record per CDR3 protein. The table records roughly 740,000 distinct CDR3 sequences, less than 20% of them present only once. This clonotype was observed a few times.

The TCR sequence derives from a man aged 18 to 29 with Graves' hyperthyroidism. Sequencing was done on a sample of blood. This rearrangement joins TRBV6-1 to TRBJ2-2, with 7 positions matching TRBD2. In nucleotides, the CDR3 is TGTGCCAGCACCCCACTAGCGTTCGGGGAGCTGTTTTTT. It codes for CASTPLAFGELFF.